This T cell receptor beta chain is from a study of CD8+ T cells in alopecia areata. Study-level results: Tofacitinib significantly brought down scalp clonality and expanded CD8+ clones among top 100.

The treatment here: oral pan-JAK inhibitor, 5-10 mg twice daily. Alopecia areata patients had lesional scalp punch biopsies and peripheral blood taken from them. As to this clone: Its antigen is not identified.

Germline lookup yields CDR1 SNHLY and CDR2 FYNNEI. V lost 1 base and J 5 bases, leaving 8 bases between the germline ends. This CDR3 spans 13 amino acids. Extracted RNA was reverse transcribed, and the resulting cDNA served as sequencing template. The repertoire was sequenced with immunoSEQ multiplex PCR; TCRdb's copy has only in-frame clones and lacks some. The table includes 90,000 to 150,000 clones, about half detected once. The origin of this receptor is a human donor with alopecia areata. This rearrangement joins TRBV2 to TRBJ1-2; no clear D gene. Sequences were derived from CD4+ T cells sorted from blood, sampled at week 4, from a patient treated with tofacitinib. Here the CDR3 DNA reads TGTGCCAGCAGTGAAGTTGGGCAGTATGGCTACACCTTC. Translating it yields CASSEVGQYGYTF.